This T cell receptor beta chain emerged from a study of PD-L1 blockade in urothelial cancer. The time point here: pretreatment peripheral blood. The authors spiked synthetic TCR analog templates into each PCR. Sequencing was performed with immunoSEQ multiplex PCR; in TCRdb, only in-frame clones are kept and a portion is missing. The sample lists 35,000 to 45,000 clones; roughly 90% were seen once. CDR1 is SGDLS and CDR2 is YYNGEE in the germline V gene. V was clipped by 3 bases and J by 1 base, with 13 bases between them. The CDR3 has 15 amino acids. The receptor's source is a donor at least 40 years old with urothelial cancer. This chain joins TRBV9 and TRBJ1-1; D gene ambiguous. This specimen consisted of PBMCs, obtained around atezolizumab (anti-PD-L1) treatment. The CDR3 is CASSASDTSNTEAFF. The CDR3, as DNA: TGTGCCAGCAGCGCTAGCGACACCTCGAACACTGAAGCTTTCTTT. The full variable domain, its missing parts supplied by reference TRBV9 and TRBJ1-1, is DSGVTQTPKHLITATGQRVTLRCSPRSGDLSVYWYQQSLDQGLQFLIQYYNGEERAKGNILERFSAQQFPDLHSELNLSSLELGDSALYFCASSASDTSNTEAFFGQGTRLTVV.